Listed below are T cell receptor beta chains from one sample, sequenced in a study of T cell responses to AZD1222 COVID-19 vaccine. This table comes from immunoSEQ multiplex PCR, and its TCRdb copy is limited to in-frame clones, with some not included. The repertoire holds some 98,000 clones, with about 81% as singletons. The material sequenced was peripheral blood, taken 28 days after the second AZD1222 dose. The receptor set was obtained from an adult who received the AZD1222 COVID-19 vaccine. The CDR3 runs from the conserved cysteine through the conserved F or W. Each record gives: J gene, D gene, V gene, clone size, CDR3 DNA, CDR3 protein. A D gene is named only where the DNA matches it firmly. Size values are once, few and many counts, or a class for expanded clones, and some rows have none.

j_call: TRBJ2-3
d_call: TRBD2
v_call: TRBV4-3
clone_size: many
cdr3_nt: TGCGCCAGCAGCCAAGATGGGACTAGCGGATCAGATACGCAGTATTTT
cdr3_aa: CASSQDGTSGSDTQYF

j_call: TRBJ1-6
d_call: TRBD1
v_call: TRBV12-5
clone_size: NA
cdr3_nt: TGTGCTAGTGCCCTCGACAGGGCTTCACCCCTCCACTTT
cdr3_aa: CASALDRASPLHF

j_call: TRBJ1-1
d_call: NA
v_call: TRBV7-8
clone_size: NA
cdr3_nt: TGTGCCAGCAGCCTCAGGGAGCAGACTGAAGCTTTCTTT
cdr3_aa: CASSLREQTEAFF

j_call: TRBJ1-1
d_call: NA
v_call: TRBV27
clone_size: NA
cdr3_nt: TGTGCCAGCAGTTTACGGGGGGGGGCGGGTGAAGCTTTCTTT
cdr3_aa: CASSLRGGAGEAFF

j_call: TRBJ2-7
d_call: TRBD2
v_call: TRBV7-8
clone_size: NA
cdr3_nt: TGTGCCAGCAGCAGCCCTCGCGGGAGGGATAACGAGCAGTACTTC
cdr3_aa: CASSSPRGRDNEQYF

j_call: TRBJ1-1
d_call: NA
v_call: TRBV7-9
clone_size: NA
cdr3_nt: TGTGCCAGCAGCTCCAGGGTGGCAGGGTCTATGAACACTGAAGCTTTCTTT
cdr3_aa: CASSSRVAGSMNTEAFF

j_call: TRBJ2-1
d_call: NA
v_call: TRBV7-3
clone_size: NA
cdr3_nt: TGTGCCAGCAGCAATATATTACCCGGATACAATGAGCAGTTCTTC
cdr3_aa: CASSNILPGYNEQFF

j_call: TRBJ2-1
d_call: TRBD2
v_call: TRBV2
clone_size: NA
cdr3_nt: TGTGCCAGCAGTGGGCGGGGGGCAAGGGATGAGCAGTTCTTC
cdr3_aa: CASSGRGARDEQFF

j_call: TRBJ1-5
d_call: TRBD1
v_call: TRBV2
clone_size: NA
cdr3_nt: TGTGCCAGCAGGACCGGGACAGGGAATCAGCCCCAGCATTTT
cdr3_aa: CASRTGTGNQPQHF

j_call: TRBJ1-2
d_call: NA
v_call: TRBV6-5
clone_size: NA
cdr3_nt: TGTGCCACCCTAAGGGGGGGAACCTTCTATGGCTACACCTTC
cdr3_aa: CATLRGGTFYGYTF

j_call: TRBJ2-1
d_call: TRBD2
v_call: TRBV5-5
clone_size: NA
cdr3_nt: TGTGCCAGCAGCTTGGGGGGGACTAGCGGGAGCGGTGAGCAGTTCTTC
cdr3_aa: CASSLGGTSGSGEQFF

j_call: TRBJ2-7
d_call: NA
v_call: TRBV6-1
clone_size: NA
cdr3_nt: TGTGCCAGCAGTGAAATGCGCTACGAGCAGTACTTC
cdr3_aa: CASSEMRYEQYF

j_call: TRBJ1-3
d_call: NA
v_call: TRBV16
clone_size: NA
cdr3_nt: TGTGCCAGCAGCCAGACAGCAAGCTCTGGAAACACCATATATTTT
cdr3_aa: CASSQTASSGNTIYF

j_call: TRBJ1-1
d_call: TRBD1
v_call: TRBV18
clone_size: NA
cdr3_nt: TGTGCCAGCTCACACGGACAGGAATGGAACACTGAAGCTTTCTTT
cdr3_aa: CASSHGQEWNTEAFF

j_call: TRBJ2-7
d_call: NA
v_call: TRBV5-4
clone_size: NA
cdr3_nt: TGTGCCAGCAGCTTGGCTTTACGGGGATCCGAGCAGTACTTC
cdr3_aa: CASSLALRGSEQYF

j_call: TRBJ1-2
d_call: TRBD1
v_call: TRBV5-1
clone_size: NA
cdr3_nt: TGCGCCAGCAGGGCCGGGGACAGGGCGGACTACACCTTC
cdr3_aa: CASRAGDRADYTF

j_call: TRBJ1-5
d_call: NA
v_call: TRBV6-6
clone_size: NA
cdr3_nt: TGTGCCTCACGAGGGGGGGAGCCCCAGCATTTT
cdr3_aa: CASRGGEPQHF

j_call: TRBJ2-3
d_call: NA
v_call: TRBV3-1/TRBV3-2
clone_size: NA
cdr3_nt: TGTGCCAGCAGCTTGGCTGAGGGTATGAAGCAGTATTTT
cdr3_aa: CASSLAEGMKQYF

j_call: TRBJ2-6
d_call: NA
v_call: TRBV5-5
clone_size: NA
cdr3_nt: TGTGCCAGCAGCTATCAGTCTGGGGCCAACGTCCTGACTTTC
cdr3_aa: CASSYQSGANVLTF

j_call: TRBJ1-1
d_call: NA
v_call: TRBV7-9
clone_size: NA
cdr3_nt: TGTGCCAGCAGCTTAGGCCTCAGCCGTGAAGCTTTCTTT
cdr3_aa: CASSLGLSREAFF

j_call: TRBJ2-7
d_call: NA
v_call: TRBV19
clone_size: NA
cdr3_nt: TGTGCCAGTAGTATACAGGTTGGGGGCAACTACGAGCAGTACTTC
cdr3_aa: CASSIQVGGNYEQYF

j_call: TRBJ1-5
d_call: TRBD1
v_call: TRBV19
clone_size: NA
cdr3_nt: TGTGCCAGTAGTATACCCCGGACAGGGGTTGGTAGCAATCAGCCCCAGCATTTT
cdr3_aa: CASSIPRTGVGSNQPQHF

j_call: TRBJ2-1
d_call: NA
v_call: TRBV29-1
clone_size: NA
cdr3_nt: TGCAGCGTTGGGGCAGGGTTCGGGCGCAATGAGCAGTTCTTC
cdr3_aa: CSVGAGFGRNEQFF

j_call: TRBJ2-1
d_call: TRBD1
v_call: TRBV2
clone_size: once
cdr3_nt: TGTGCCAGCCCGGGACAGGGGGGCCTCGATGAGCAGTTCTTC
cdr3_aa: CASPGQGGLDEQFF

j_call: TRBJ2-2
d_call: TRBD1
v_call: TRBV9
clone_size: NA
cdr3_nt: TGTGCCAGCAGGGGTAGGGACAGGGAGGACGGGGAGCTGTTTTTT
cdr3_aa: CASRGRDREDGELFF

j_call: TRBJ2-5
d_call: NA
v_call: TRBV7-9
clone_size: NA
cdr3_nt: TGTGCCAGCAGCTTAGAAGGGGGGGAAGGCGAGACCCAGTACTTC
cdr3_aa: CASSLEGGEGETQYF

j_call: TRBJ1-4
d_call: NA
v_call: TRBV3-1/TRBV3-2
clone_size: NA
cdr3_nt: TGTGCCAGCAGCCAAGGACCAGGGGAAAAACTGTTTTTT
cdr3_aa: CASSQGPGEKLFF

j_call: TRBJ1-2
d_call: TRBD1
v_call: TRBV5-1
clone_size: NA
cdr3_nt: TGCGCCAGCAGCATGGAACCAGGACAGGCCGGCTATGGCTACACCTTC
cdr3_aa: CASSMEPGQAGYGYTF

j_call: TRBJ1-2
d_call: NA
v_call: TRBV3-1/TRBV3-2
clone_size: NA
cdr3_nt: TGTGCCAGCGACGAGGCAGGGCGAGGTGGCTACACCTTC
cdr3_aa: CASDEAGRGGYTF

j_call: TRBJ2-2
d_call: TRBD2
v_call: TRBV3-1/TRBV3-2
clone_size: NA
cdr3_nt: TGTGCCAGCAGCAAGGGACTAGCGGGGGGGCTGGAAGGGGAGCTGTTTTTT
cdr3_aa: CASSKGLAGGLEGELFF

j_call: TRBJ2-5
d_call: NA
v_call: TRBV6-5
clone_size: NA
cdr3_nt: TGTGCCAGCAGTTCCAGGGTGGTAGGAGAGACCCAGTACTTC
cdr3_aa: CASSSRVVGETQYF

j_call: TRBJ1-2
d_call: NA
v_call: TRBV24-1
clone_size: few
cdr3_nt: TGTGCCACCAGTGACACACTTGATGGAGGGAGTTTCTATGGCTACACCTTC
cdr3_aa: CATSDTLDGGSFYGYTF

j_call: TRBJ1-2
d_call: TRBD1
v_call: TRBV15
clone_size: NA
cdr3_nt: TGTGCCACCAGCGTAGACAGGGTATATGGCTACACCTTC
cdr3_aa: CATSVDRVYGYTF

j_call: TRBJ1-1
d_call: TRBD1
v_call: TRBV9
clone_size: NA
cdr3_nt: TGTGCCAGCAGCGGGCCCGCGAAAGGGACAGGGGGCCGACGGGCCACCCCAGCTTTCTTT
cdr3_aa: CASSGPAKGTGGRRATPAFF

j_call: TRBJ1-1
d_call: NA
v_call: TRBV30
clone_size: few
cdr3_nt: TGTGCCTGGAGTGGGGCTTTTAACACTGAAGCTTTCTTT
cdr3_aa: CAWSGAFNTEAFF

j_call: TRBJ1-6
d_call: NA
v_call: TRBV6-1
clone_size: NA
cdr3_nt: TGTGCCAGCAGTGATGACATTTATTCACCCCTCCACTTT
cdr3_aa: CASSDDIYSPLHF

j_call: TRBJ1-2
d_call: NA
v_call: TRBV7-8
clone_size: NA
cdr3_nt: TGTGCCAGCAGCCGCATGGGGTCGGGCTACACCTTC
cdr3_aa: CASSRMGSGYTF

j_call: TRBJ2-7
d_call: TRBD2
v_call: TRBV16
clone_size: few
cdr3_nt: TGTGCCAGCAGCCCGTCCGGGACTAGCGGGAGAGTTTCCTACGAGCAGTACTTC
cdr3_aa: CASSPSGTSGRVSYEQYF

j_call: TRBJ1-6
d_call: NA
v_call: TRBV5-1
clone_size: NA
cdr3_nt: TGCGCCAGTGTCGGTGGGGTTCCCTATAATTCACCCCTCCACTTT
cdr3_aa: CASVGGVPYNSPLHF

j_call: TRBJ1-2
d_call: NA
v_call: TRBV11-2
clone_size: NA
cdr3_nt: TGTGCCAGCAGCTTAGAGTCGCAGGTTGGAGGCTACACCTTC
cdr3_aa: CASSLESQVGGYTF

j_call: TRBJ2-3
d_call: NA
v_call: TRBV10-3
clone_size: NA
cdr3_nt: TGTGCCATCAGATCCAGGGAAACAGATACGCAGTATTTT
cdr3_aa: CAIRSRETDTQYF

j_call: TRBJ1-3
d_call: NA
v_call: TRBV18
clone_size: NA
cdr3_nt: TGTGCCAGCTCGGCCGGTTACAGCTCTGGAAACACCATATATTTT
cdr3_aa: CASSAGYSSGNTIYF

j_call: TRBJ1-2
d_call: NA
v_call: TRBV27
clone_size: NA
cdr3_nt: TGTGCCAGCAGTCCCCAGGGGAGGGTGGATGGCTACACCTTC
cdr3_aa: CASSPQGRVDGYTF

j_call: TRBJ2-1
d_call: NA
v_call: TRBV21-1
clone_size: NA
cdr3_nt: TGTGCCAGCAGCAAAGCCCGACTAGTTGGGGGTAATGAGCAGTTCTTC
cdr3_aa: CASSKARLVGGNEQFF

j_call: TRBJ2-3
d_call: TRBD1
v_call: TRBV7-2
clone_size: NA
cdr3_nt: TGTGCCAGCAGTTCATTCCCGGGACAGAACACAGATACGCAGTATTTT
cdr3_aa: CASSSFPGQNTDTQYF

j_call: TRBJ2-1
d_call: NA
v_call: TRBV21-1
clone_size: NA
cdr3_nt: TGTGCCAGCAGCGGGAACGACTCCTACAATGAGCAGTTCTTC
cdr3_aa: CASSGNDSYNEQFF

j_call: TRBJ1-1
d_call: TRBD1
v_call: TRBV5-1
clone_size: NA
cdr3_nt: TGCGCCAGCGGACAGGGGGCGAATGAAGCTTTCTTT
cdr3_aa: CASGQGANEAFF

j_call: TRBJ2-1
d_call: NA
v_call: TRBV7-3
clone_size: NA
cdr3_nt: TGTGCCAGCAGCCGTTCAGACGCACACAATGAGCAGTTCTTC
cdr3_aa: CASSRSDAHNEQFF

j_call: TRBJ1-3
d_call: NA
v_call: TRBV7-9
clone_size: once
cdr3_nt: TGTGCCAGCAGGATTGACAGCTCTGGAAACACCATATATTTT
cdr3_aa: CASRIDSSGNTIYF

j_call: TRBJ1-5
d_call: NA
v_call: TRBV4-1
clone_size: NA
cdr3_nt: TGCGCCAGCAGCCAACTACCCCAGGGGCACCTGAATCAGCCCCAGCATTTT
cdr3_aa: CASSQLPQGHLNQPQHF

j_call: TRBJ1-1
d_call: NA
v_call: TRBV4-1
clone_size: NA
cdr3_nt: TGCGCCAGCAGCGCCAATACGGGGGCCCCGAACACTGAAGCTTTCTTT
cdr3_aa: CASSANTGAPNTEAFF

j_call: TRBJ2-7
d_call: NA
v_call: TRBV4-1
clone_size: NA
cdr3_nt: TGCGCCAGCAGCCGAAATGAGGCAAGGGACGAGCAGTACTTC
cdr3_aa: CASSRNEARDEQYF

j_call: TRBJ1-1
d_call: NA
v_call: TRBV12-3/TRBV12-4
clone_size: NA
cdr3_nt: TGTGCCAGTTTCGTTCCGAACACTGAAGCTTTCTTT
cdr3_aa: CASFVPNTEAFF

j_call: TRBJ1-5
d_call: NA
v_call: TRBV15
clone_size: NA
cdr3_nt: TGTGCCACCAGCAGAGGTCCGGGGGAAAATCAGCCCCAGCATTTT
cdr3_aa: CATSRGPGENQPQHF

j_call: TRBJ2-2
d_call: NA
v_call: TRBV10-3
clone_size: NA
cdr3_nt: TGTGCCATCAGTGAGTTAACGGGGAACACCGGGGAGCTGTTTTTT
cdr3_aa: CAISELTGNTGELFF

j_call: TRBJ2-3
d_call: NA
v_call: TRBV15
clone_size: NA
cdr3_nt: TGTGCCACCAGCCCCGGCGGGTCAGATACGCAGTATTTT
cdr3_aa: CATSPGGSDTQYF

j_call: TRBJ2-7
d_call: TRBD1
v_call: TRBV10-2
clone_size: NA
cdr3_nt: TGCGCCACCGCGACAGGGGGATCCTACGAGCAGTACTTC
cdr3_aa: CATATGGSYEQYF

j_call: TRBJ2-7
d_call: NA
v_call: TRBV5-4
clone_size: NA
cdr3_nt: TGTGCCAGCAGCCCCAGATCAGCCCCCAACGAGCAGTACTTC
cdr3_aa: CASSPRSAPNEQYF

j_call: TRBJ2-3
d_call: NA
v_call: TRBV9
clone_size: NA
cdr3_nt: TGTGCCAGCAGCGCAGGCGGGGACACAGATACGCAGTATTTT
cdr3_aa: CASSAGGDTDTQYF